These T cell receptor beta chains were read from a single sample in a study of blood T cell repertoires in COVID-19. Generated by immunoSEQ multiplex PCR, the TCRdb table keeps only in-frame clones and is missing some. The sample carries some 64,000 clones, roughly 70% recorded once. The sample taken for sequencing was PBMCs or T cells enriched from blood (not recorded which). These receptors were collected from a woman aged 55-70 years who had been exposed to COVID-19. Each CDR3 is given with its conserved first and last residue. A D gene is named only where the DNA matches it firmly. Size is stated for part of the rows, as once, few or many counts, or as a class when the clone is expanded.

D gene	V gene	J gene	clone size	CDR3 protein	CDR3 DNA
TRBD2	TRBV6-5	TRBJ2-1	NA	CASRLAGSYNEQFF	TGTGCCAGCAGGCTAGCGGGTTCCTACAATGAGCAGTTCTTC
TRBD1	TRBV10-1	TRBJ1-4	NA	CASSVWTGGEKLFF	TGCGCCAGCAGTGTCTGGACAGGGGGGGAAAAACTGTTTTTT
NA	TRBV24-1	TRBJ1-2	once	CATSDLAGNYGYTF	TGTGCCACCAGTGATTTGGCCGGGAACTATGGCTACACCTTC
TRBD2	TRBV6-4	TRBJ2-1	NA	CASSMLAGVNEQFF	TGTGCCAGCAGTATGCTAGCGGGGGTCAATGAGCAGTTCTTC
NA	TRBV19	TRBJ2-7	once	CASSTGGLSYEQYF	TGTGCCAGTAGTACCGGGGGGCTCTCCTACGAGCAGTACTTC
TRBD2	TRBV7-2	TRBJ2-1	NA	CASSPTGRGGQYEQFF	TGTGCCAGCAGCCCGACCGGGCGGGGGGGCCAATATGAGCAGTTCTTC
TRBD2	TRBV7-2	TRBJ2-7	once	CASSLQAGDYEQYF	TGTGCCAGCAGCTTACAAGCGGGGGACTACGAGCAGTACTTC
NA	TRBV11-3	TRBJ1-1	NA	CASSRNHGTEAFF	TGTGCCAGCAGCCGCAACCACGGGACAGAAGCTTTCTTT
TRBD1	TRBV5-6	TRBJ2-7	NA	CASTGGLLTYEQYF	TGTGCCAGCACAGGGGGCCTTCTTACCTACGAGCAGTACTTC
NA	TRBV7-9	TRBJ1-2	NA	CASSLGGNYGYTF	TGTGCCAGCAGCTTAGGAGGGAACTATGGCTACACCTTC
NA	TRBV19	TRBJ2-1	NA	CASSIRSGTTRWEQFF	TGTGCCAGTAGTATAAGGTCCGGGACAACTAGGTGGGAGCAGTTCTTC
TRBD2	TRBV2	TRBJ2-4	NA	CASSNGLAGGLRNIQYF	TGTGCCAGCAGTAACGGACTAGCGGGAGGGCTTCGGAACATTCAGTACTTC
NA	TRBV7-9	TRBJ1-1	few	CASRRGRNTEAFF	TGTGCCAGCAGAAGAGGGAGGAACACTGAAGCTTTCTTT
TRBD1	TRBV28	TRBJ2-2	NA	CASSGMGQGITGELFF	TGTGCCAGCAGTGGGATGGGACAGGGGATCACCGGGGAGCTGTTTTTT
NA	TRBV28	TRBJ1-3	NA	CASRRWSGAGNTIYF	TGTGCCAGCAGACGGTGGTCAGGGGCTGGAAACACCATATATTTT
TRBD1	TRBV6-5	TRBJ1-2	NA	CASRDRGSNYGYTF	TGTGCCAGCAGAGACAGGGGGTCTAACTATGGCTACACCTTC
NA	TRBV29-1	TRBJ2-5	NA	CSGAGARETQYF	TGCAGCGGTGCGGGGGCTAGGGAGACCCAGTACTTC
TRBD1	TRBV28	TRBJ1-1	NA	CASTARGQGGSGAFF	TGTGCCAGCACTGCGAGAGGGCAGGGGGGATCCGGGGCTTTCTTT